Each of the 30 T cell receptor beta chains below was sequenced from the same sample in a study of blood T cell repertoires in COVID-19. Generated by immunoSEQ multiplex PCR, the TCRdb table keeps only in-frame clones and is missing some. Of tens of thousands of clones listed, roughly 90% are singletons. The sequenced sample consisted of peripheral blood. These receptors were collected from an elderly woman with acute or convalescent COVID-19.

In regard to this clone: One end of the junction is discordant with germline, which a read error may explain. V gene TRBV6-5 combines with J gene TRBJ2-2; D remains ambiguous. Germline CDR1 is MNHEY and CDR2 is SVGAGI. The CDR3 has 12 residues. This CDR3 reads CASSYWPGTPVF. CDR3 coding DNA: TGTGCCAGCAGTTACTGGCCAGGTACACCGGTTTTT.

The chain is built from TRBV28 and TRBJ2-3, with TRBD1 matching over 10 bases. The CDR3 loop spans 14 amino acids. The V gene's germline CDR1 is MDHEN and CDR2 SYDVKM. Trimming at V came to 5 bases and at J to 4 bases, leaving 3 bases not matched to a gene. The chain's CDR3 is CASSPGTGADTQYF. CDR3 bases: TGTGCCAGCAGTCCAGGGACAGGGGCAGATACGCAGTATTTT.

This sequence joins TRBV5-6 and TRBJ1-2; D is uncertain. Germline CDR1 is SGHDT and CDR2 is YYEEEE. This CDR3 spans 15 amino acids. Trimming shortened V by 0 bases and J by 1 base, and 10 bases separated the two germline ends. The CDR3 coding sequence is TGTGCCAGCAGCTTGGTTGTCAGAATTAACTATGGCTACACCTTC. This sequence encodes CASSLVVRINYGYTF.

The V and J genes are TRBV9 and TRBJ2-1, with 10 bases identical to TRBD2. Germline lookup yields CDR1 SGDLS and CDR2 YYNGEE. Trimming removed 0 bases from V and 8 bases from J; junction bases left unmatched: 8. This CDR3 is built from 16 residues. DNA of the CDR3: TGTGCCAGCAGCGTAGCTCTAGCGGGGGCCCTGGATGAGCAGTTCTTC. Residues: CASSVALAGALDEQFF.

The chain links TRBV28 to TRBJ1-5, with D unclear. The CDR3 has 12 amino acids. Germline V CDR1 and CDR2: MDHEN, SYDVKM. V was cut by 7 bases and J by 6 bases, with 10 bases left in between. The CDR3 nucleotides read TGTGCCAGCAATCGGGGAGGTCAGCCCCAGCATTTT. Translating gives CASNRGGQPQHF.

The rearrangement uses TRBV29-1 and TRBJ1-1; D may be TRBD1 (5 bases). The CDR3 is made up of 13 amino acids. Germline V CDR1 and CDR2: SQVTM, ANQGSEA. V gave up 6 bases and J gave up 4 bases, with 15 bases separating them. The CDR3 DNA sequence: TGCAGCGTGACGGACAACCCGGGCACTGAAGCTTTCTTT. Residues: CSVTDNPGTEAFF.

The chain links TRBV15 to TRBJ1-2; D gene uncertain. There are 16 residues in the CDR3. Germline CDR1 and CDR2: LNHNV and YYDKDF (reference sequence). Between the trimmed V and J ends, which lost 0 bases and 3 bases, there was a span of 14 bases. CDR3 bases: TGTGCCACCAGCAGAGATAGGTTGGGGAGGGACTATGGCTACACCTTC. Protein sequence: CATSRDRLGRDYGYTF.

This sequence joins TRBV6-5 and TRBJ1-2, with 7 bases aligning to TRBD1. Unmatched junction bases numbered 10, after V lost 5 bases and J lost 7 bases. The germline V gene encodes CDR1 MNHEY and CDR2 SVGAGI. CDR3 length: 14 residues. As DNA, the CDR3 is TGTGCCAGCAGTCCTAGGGGACAGAGGGGTGGCTACACCTTC. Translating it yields CASSPRGQRGGYTF.

The CDR3 DNA is TGTGCCATCAGTGGCGCACAGGGTAACCAGCCCCAGCATTTT. It specifies CAISGAQGNQPQHF. This chain uses TRBV10-3 with TRBJ1-5, with D perhaps matching TRBD1 (6 bases). V lost 4 bases and J 7 bases, leaving 14 bases between the germline ends. The CDR3 loop spans 14 amino acids. The germline V gene encodes CDR1 ENHRY and CDR2 SYGVKD.

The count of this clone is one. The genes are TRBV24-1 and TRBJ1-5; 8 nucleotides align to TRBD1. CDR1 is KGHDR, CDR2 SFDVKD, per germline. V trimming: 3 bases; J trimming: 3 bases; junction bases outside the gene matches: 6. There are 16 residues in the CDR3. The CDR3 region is CATSDAGTGFNQPQHF. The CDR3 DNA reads TGTGCCACCAGTGATGCCGGGACAGGCTTCAATCAGCCCCAGCATTTT.

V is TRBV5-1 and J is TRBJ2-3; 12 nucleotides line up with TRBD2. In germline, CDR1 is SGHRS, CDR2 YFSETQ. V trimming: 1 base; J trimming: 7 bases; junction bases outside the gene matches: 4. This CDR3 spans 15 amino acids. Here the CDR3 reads CASSLSSGGVYTQYF. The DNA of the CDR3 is TGCGCCAGCAGCTTGTCTAGCGGGGGGGTATATACGCAGTATTTT.

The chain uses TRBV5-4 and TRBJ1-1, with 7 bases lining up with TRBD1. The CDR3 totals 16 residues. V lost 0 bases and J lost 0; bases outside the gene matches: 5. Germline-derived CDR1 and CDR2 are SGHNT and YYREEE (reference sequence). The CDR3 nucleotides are TGTGCCAGCAGCTTGGCTGGGGGGACAGTGAACACTGAAGCTTTCTTT. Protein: CASSLAGGTVNTEAFF.

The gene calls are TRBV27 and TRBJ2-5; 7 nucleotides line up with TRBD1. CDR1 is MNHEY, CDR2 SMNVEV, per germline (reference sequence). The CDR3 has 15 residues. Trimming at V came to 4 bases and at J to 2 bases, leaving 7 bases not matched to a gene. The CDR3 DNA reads TGTGCCAGCAGTTCGTACAGGGGTGGGCAAGAGACCCAGTACTTC. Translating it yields CASSSYRGGQETQYF.

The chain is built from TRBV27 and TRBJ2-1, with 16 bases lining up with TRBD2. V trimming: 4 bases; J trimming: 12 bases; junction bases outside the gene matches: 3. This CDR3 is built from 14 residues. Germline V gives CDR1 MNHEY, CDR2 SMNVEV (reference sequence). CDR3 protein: CASSWGLAGGSQFF. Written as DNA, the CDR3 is TGTGCCAGCAGTTGGGGACTAGCGGGGGGGTCGCAGTTCTTC.

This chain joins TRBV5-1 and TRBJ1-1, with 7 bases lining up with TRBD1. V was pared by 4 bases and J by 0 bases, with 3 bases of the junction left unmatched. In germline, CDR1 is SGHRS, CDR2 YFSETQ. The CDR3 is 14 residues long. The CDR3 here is CASSRDSLNTEAFF. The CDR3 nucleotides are TGCGCCAGCAGCCGGGACAGTCTGAACACTGAAGCTTTCTTT.

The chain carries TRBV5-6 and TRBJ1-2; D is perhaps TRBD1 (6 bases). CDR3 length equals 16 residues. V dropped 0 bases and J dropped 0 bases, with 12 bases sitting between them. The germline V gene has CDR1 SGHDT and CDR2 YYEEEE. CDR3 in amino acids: CASSLEGVESNYGYTF. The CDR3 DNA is TGTGCCAGCAGCTTGGAGGGGGTCGAATCTAACTATGGCTACACCTTC.

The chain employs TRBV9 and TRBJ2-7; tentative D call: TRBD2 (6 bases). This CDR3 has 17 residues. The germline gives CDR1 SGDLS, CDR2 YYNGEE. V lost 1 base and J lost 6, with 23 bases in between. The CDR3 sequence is CASSVSGSGSFGGEQYF. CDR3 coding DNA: TGTGCCAGCAGCGTAAGTGGGAGCGGGTCCTTCGGGGGCGAGCAGTACTTC.

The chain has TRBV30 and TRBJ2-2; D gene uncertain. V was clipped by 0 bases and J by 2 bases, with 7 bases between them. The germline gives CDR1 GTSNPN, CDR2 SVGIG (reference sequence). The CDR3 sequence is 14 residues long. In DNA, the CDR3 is TGTGCCTGGAGTGTAAACCTAAACACCGGGGAGCTGTTTTTT. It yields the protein CAWSVNLNTGELFF.

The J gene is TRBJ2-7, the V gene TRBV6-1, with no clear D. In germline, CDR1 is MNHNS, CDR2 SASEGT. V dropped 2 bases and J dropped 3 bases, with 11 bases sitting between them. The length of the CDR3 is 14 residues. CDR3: CASSEPVQSYEQYF. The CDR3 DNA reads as TGTGCCAGCAGTGAACCCGTACAGAGCTACGAGCAGTACTTC.

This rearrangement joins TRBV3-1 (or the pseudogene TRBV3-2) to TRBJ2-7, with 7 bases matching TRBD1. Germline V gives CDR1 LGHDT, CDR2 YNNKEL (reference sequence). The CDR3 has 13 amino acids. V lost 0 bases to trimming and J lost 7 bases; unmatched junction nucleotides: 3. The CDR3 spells CASSQDDRAEQYF. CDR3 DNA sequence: TGTGCCAGCAGCCAAGATGACAGGGCGGAGCAGTACTTC.

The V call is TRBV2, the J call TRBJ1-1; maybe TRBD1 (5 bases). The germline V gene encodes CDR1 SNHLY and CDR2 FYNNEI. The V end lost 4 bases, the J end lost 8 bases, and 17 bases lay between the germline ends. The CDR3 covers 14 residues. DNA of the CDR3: TGTGCCAGCAGTGCGGACGGGCTCCCAGGGGAAGCTTTCTTT. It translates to CASSADGLPGEAFF.

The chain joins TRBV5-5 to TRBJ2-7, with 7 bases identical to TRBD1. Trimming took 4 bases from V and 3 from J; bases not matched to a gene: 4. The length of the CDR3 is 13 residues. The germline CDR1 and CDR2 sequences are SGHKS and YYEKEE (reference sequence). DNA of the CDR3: TGTGCCAGCAGCCGGGGACAGATCTACGAGCAGTACTTC. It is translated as CASSRGQIYEQYF.

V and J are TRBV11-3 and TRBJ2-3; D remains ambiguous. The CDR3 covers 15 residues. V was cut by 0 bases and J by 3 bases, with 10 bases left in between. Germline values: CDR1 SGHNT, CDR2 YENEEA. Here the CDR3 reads CASSLDGQRTDTQYF. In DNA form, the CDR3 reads TGTGCCAGCAGCTTAGATGGCCAAAGAACAGATACGCAGTATTTT.

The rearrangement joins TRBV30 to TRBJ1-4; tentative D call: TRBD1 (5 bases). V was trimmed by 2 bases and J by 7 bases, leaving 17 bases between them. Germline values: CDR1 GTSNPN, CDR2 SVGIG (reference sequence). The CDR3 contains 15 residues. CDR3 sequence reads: CAWSKLAGLTEKLFF. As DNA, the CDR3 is TGTGCCTGGAGTAAGTTGGCAGGGCTAACTGAAAAACTGTTTTTT.

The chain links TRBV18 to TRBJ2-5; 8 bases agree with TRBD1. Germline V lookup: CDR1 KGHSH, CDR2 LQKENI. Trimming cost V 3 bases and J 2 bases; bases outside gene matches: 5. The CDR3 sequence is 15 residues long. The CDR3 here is CASSPLGQGQETQYF. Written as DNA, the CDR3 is TGTGCCAGCTCACCCTTAGGACAGGGACAAGAGACCCAGTACTTC.

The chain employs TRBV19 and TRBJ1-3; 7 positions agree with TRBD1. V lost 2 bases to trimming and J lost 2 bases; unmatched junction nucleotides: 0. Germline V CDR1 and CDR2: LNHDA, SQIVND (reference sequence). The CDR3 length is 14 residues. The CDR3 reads CASSITGAGNTIYF. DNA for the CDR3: TGTGCCAGTAGTATAACAGGGGCTGGAAACACCATATATTTT.

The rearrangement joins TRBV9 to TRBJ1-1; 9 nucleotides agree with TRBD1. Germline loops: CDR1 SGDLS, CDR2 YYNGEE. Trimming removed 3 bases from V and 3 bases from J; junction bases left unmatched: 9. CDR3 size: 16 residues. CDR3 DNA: TGTGCCAGCAGCGCGCGGGACAGGGTCGCGGACACTGAAGCTTTCTTT. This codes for CASSARDRVADTEAFF. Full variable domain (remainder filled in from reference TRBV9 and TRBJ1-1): DSGVTQTPKHLITATGQRVTLRCSPRSGDLSVYWYQQSLDQGLQFLIQYYNGEERAKGNILERFSAQQFPDLHSELNLSSLELGDSALYFCASSARDRVADTEAFFGQGTRLTVV.

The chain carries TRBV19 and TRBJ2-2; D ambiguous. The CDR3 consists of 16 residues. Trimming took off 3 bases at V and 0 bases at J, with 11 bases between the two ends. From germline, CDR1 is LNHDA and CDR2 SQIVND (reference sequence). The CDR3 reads CASSIPASANTGELFF. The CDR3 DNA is TGTGCCAGTAGTATCCCGGCCAGCGCGAACACCGGGGAGCTGTTTTTT. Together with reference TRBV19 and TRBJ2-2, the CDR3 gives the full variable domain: DGGITQSPKYLFRKEGQNVTLSCEQNLNHDAMYWYRQDPGQGLRLIYYSQIVNDFQKGDIAEGYSVSREKKESFPLTVTSAQKNPTAFYLCASSIPASANTGELFFGEGSRLTVL.

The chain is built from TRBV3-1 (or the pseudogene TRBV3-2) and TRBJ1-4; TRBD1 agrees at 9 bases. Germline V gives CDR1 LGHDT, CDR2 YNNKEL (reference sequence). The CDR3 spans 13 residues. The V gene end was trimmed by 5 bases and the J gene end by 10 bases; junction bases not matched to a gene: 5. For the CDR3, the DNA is TGTGCCAGCAGCTCGGACAGGGGAGCAAAACTGTTTTTT. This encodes CASSSDRGAKLFF.

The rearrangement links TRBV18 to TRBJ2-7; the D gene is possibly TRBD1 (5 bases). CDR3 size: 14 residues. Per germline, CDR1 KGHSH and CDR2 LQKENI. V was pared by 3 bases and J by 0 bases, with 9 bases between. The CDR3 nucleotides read TGTGCCAGCTCACCGGGGCGGAACTCCTACGAGCAGTACTTC. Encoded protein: CASSPGRNSYEQYF.